These 26 T cell receptor beta chains originate from one sample sequenced in a study of blood T cell repertoires in COVID-19. Data came from immunoSEQ multiplex PCR; TCRdb stores just in-frame clones and leaves some out. The sample consists of hundreds of thousands of clones, about 88% of them appearing once. The sequencing input was PBMCs or T cells enriched from blood (not recorded which). These receptors were collected from a woman in her 30s who had recovered from COVID-19.

V and J are TRBV5-1 and TRBJ2-3, with TRBD2 identical over 7 bases. CDR1 and CDR2 (germline): SGHRS, YFSETQ. J was trimmed by 2 bases and V by 5 bases; bases with no gene match: 5. This CDR3 spans 14 amino acids. This chain's CDR3 is CASRAGLYTDTQYF. The CDR3 coding sequence is TGCGCCAGCAGAGCGGGACTATACACAGATACGCAGTATTTT.

As to this clone: Other DNA sequences in this sample translate to the same CDR3. The J gene is TRBJ1-5, the V gene TRBV16; TRBD1 matches at 10 bases. CDR3 size: 15 residues. V gave up 0 bases and J gave up 4 bases; unmatched junction bases: 0. The germline CDR1 and CDR2 sequences are KGHSY and FQNENV. The CDR3 DNA sequence: TGTGCCAGCAGCCAATCGGGACAGGGGAATCAGCCCCAGCATTTT. Amino acid sequence: CASSQSGQGNQPQHF.

The chain combines TRBV20-1 with TRBJ2-5; tentative D call: TRBD2 (5 bases). The length of the CDR3 is 10 residues. Germline-derived CDR1 and CDR2 are DFQATT and SNEGSKA (reference sequence). The CDR3 region is CSGEQETQYF. In DNA form, the CDR3 reads TGCAGCGGGGAGCAAGAGACCCAGTACTTC.

In this sample, this clone turned up once. As DNA, the CDR3 is TGCGCCAGCAGTCAATCGCAGGCGAGTCCTGCCCCCGACACCGGGGAGCTGTTTTTT. The encoded protein is CASSQSQASPAPDTGELFF. The chain combines TRBV23-1 with TRBJ2-2; D remains ambiguous. TRBV23-1 is filed as an ORF, its function uncertain. The CDR3 loop spans 19 amino acids. V lost 0 bases, J lost 3 bases, and 20 bases lay in between.

This chain links TRBV19 with TRBJ1-5; tentative D call: TRBD1 (5 bases). The CDR3 runs 13 residues. Germline CDR1 and CDR2: LNHDA and SQIVND (reference sequence). Trimming pared 8 bases from V and 5 bases from J, leaving 13 bases between. The CDR3 DNA reads as TGTGCCAGTGCCCGGGGGTTGGATCAGCCCCAGCATTTT. Residues: CASARGLDQPQHF.

The chain combines TRBV10-3 with TRBJ2-2; TRBD1 matches at 7 bases. The CDR3 consists of 14 residues. Unmatched junction bases numbered 9, after V lost 10 bases and J lost 4 bases. Germline lookup yields CDR1 ENHRY and CDR2 SYGVKD. Here the CDR3 reads CATFDRVSTGELFF. The CDR3 nucleotides read TGTGCCACCTTTGACAGGGTTTCCACCGGGGAGCTGTTTTTT.

The chain combines TRBV4-1 with TRBJ1-5; 7 nucleotides align to TRBD1. The CDR3 has 15 amino acids. Germline V gene sequence: CDR1 MGHRA, CDR2 YSYEKL. V shed 3 bases and J 3 bases; nucleotides not matched to a gene: 5. CDR3 protein: CASSHVDRINQPQHF. DNA for the CDR3: TGCGCCAGCAGCCATGTGGACAGGATCAATCAGCCCCAGCATTTT.

The rearrangement uses TRBV6-1 and TRBJ2-4; D is unclear. This CDR3 comprises 15 residues. V lost 2 bases, J lost 3 bases, and 11 bases lay in between. Per germline, CDR1 MNHNS and CDR2 SASEGT. CDR3 DNA sequence: TGTGCCAGCAGTGAATCCGGGTACGGCAAAAACATTCAGTACTTC. This codes for CASSESGYGKNIQYF.

The rearrangement links TRBV6-5 to TRBJ1-2, with 8 bases lining up with TRBD1. Germline CDR1 and CDR2: MNHEY and SVGAGI. V shed 4 bases and J 7 bases; nucleotides not matched to a gene: 8. The CDR3 is 14 residues long. The CDR3 here is CASSSWDRRSGYTF. The CDR3 DNA is TGTGCCAGCAGTTCGTGGGACAGGCGGTCTGGCTACACCTTC.

V and J are TRBV10-2 and TRBJ2-2; D perhaps matches TRBD2 (6 bases). V was shortened by 6 bases and J by 4 bases, with 15 bases between the two germline ends. Germline V gives CDR1 WSHSY, CDR2 SAAADI. This CDR3 has 15 amino acids. The CDR3 DNA reads TGCGCCAGCAGCATCACTAGCCGTGGCACCGGGGAGCTGTTTTTT. Translating gives CASSITSRGTGELFF.

In DNA, the CDR3 is TGTGCCATCAGTGAGTCCGGGGATTCGAACACCGGGGAGCTGTTTTTT. Translating it yields CAISESGDSNTGELFF. V gene TRBV10-3 combines with J gene TRBJ2-2; D is perhaps TRBD2 (5 bases). Trimming stripped 0 bases from V and 0 bases from J, with 8 bases between. The CDR3 is 16 residues long. Germline CDR1 reads ENHRY; CDR2 reads SYGVKD.

V usage is TRBV10-3 and J usage is TRBJ1-1; TRBD1 agrees at 7 bases. Trimming at V came to 6 bases and at J to 1 base, leaving 5 bases not matched to a gene. The CDR3 runs 14 residues. The V gene's germline CDR1 is ENHRY and CDR2 SYGVKD. The CDR3 is CAIRRQGANTEAFF. CDR3 DNA: TGTGCCATCAGAAGACAGGGAGCGAACACTGAAGCTTTCTTT.

This clone has a single count. The chain combines TRBV5-1 with TRBJ2-4, with TRBD1 identical over 9 bases. Germline CDR1 and CDR2: SGHRS and YFSETQ. The CDR3 sequence is 14 residues long. Trimming removed 4 bases from V and 6 bases from J; junction bases left unmatched: 5. In nucleotides, the CDR3 is TGCGCCAGCAGCGCCACAGGGGGCCTAAACATTCAGTACTTC. Translation: CASSATGGLNIQYF.

J is TRBJ1-2 and V is TRBV30; D gene uncertain. This CDR3 is built from 16 residues. Germline CDR1 is GTSNPN and CDR2 is SVGIG (reference sequence). Trimming pared 0 bases from V and 0 bases from J, leaving 14 bases between. Written as DNA, the CDR3 is TGTGCCTGGAGTGTGAGGATCCCACAACCTAACTATGGCTACACCTTC. Translation: CAWSVRIPQPNYGYTF.

The rearrangement uses TRBV2 and TRBJ1-1; D remains unclear. The CDR3 consists of 14 residues. Looked up from germline, CDR1 is SNHLY and CDR2 is FYNNEI. Trimming cost V 2 bases and J 4 bases, with 11 bases left between them. CDR3 DNA sequence: TGTGCCAGCAGTGAACAAACAGCGGTCACTGAAGCTTTCTTT. Translating gives CASSEQTAVTEAFF.

The CDR3 bases are TGTGCCAGCAGTTCGCTTCGAGGGGGCCTTGATGGCTACACCTTC. Amino acid sequence: CASSSLRGGLDGYTF. The chain recombines TRBV28 with TRBJ1-2, with 7 bases fitting TRBD1. The CDR3 is 15 amino acids. V was clipped by 4 bases and J by 6 bases; unmatched bases: 11. In germline, CDR1 is MDHEN, CDR2 SYDVKM.

V gene TRBV30 combines with J gene TRBJ1-5, with D hard to call. The CDR3 has 14 residues. Deletions cut 1 base from V and 0 bases from J, with 7 bases between. The germline V gene encodes CDR1 GTSNPN and CDR2 SVGIG (reference sequence). This chain's CDR3 is CAWSGGLSNQPQHF. DNA of the CDR3: TGTGCCTGGAGTGGAGGCCTTAGCAATCAGCCCCAGCATTTT. The full variable domain, completed using reference TRBV30 and TRBJ1-5, is SQTIHQWPATLVQPVGSPLSLECTVEGTSNPNLYWYRQAAGRGLQLLFYSVGIGQISSEVPQNLSASRPQDRQFILSSKKLLLSDSGFYLCAWSGGLSNQPQHFGDGTRLSIL.

The J gene is TRBJ1-5, the V gene TRBV12-5, with 11 bases identical to TRBD1. In germline, CDR1 is LGHNT, CDR2 FRNRAP. V trimming: 1 base; J trimming: 3 bases; junction bases outside the gene matches: 2. The CDR3 contains 16 residues. The CDR3 spells CASGLGDRGYNQPQHF. The CDR3 DNA is TGTGCTAGTGGTTTGGGGGACAGGGGGTACAATCAGCCCCAGCATTTT.

The V gene is TRBV28, the J gene TRBJ1-4; a weak D match, TRBD1 (6 bases). The CDR3 sequence is 13 residues long. CDR1 is MDHEN, CDR2 SYDVKM, per germline. V was clipped by 7 bases and J by 8 bases, with 14 bases between them. The CDR3 loop reads CASIGGGNEKLFF. CDR3 nucleotides: TGTGCCAGCATAGGGGGGGGAAACGAAAAACTGTTTTTT.

V and J are TRBV7-6 and TRBJ1-6; D remains ambiguous. Looked up from germline, CDR1 is SGHVS and CDR2 is FNYEAQ. Trimming removed 0 bases from V and 14 bases from J, with 20 bases in between. CDR3 length: 16 residues. The CDR3, as DNA: TGTGCCAGCAGCTTAGCGATGGCACCATCCAGGTCGGCCCTCCACTTT. Amino acid sequence: CASSLAMAPSRSALHF.

The chain combines TRBV4-3 with TRBJ1-2; 7 bases map to TRBD1. This CDR3 spans 15 amino acids. The junction had 6 bases not matched to a gene; V was cut back by 4 bases and J by 1 base. Germline V lookup: CDR1 LGHNA, CDR2 YSLEER. The CDR3 is CASSPRGDSNYGYTF. As DNA, the CDR3 is TGCGCCAGCAGCCCCCGAGGGGACAGTAACTATGGCTACACCTTC.

This sequence joins TRBV15 and TRBJ2-1, with D perhaps TRBD2 (6 bases). There are 15 residues in the CDR3. Germline V lookup: CDR1 LNHNV, CDR2 YYDKDF (reference sequence). The V gene lost 3 bases and the J gene lost 9 bases, with 18 bases spanning the gap. Written as DNA, the CDR3 is TGTGCCACCAGCAGGGATGAGCCACTAGCTTCTGAGCAGTTCTTC. It encodes CATSRDEPLASEQFF.

The V and J genes are TRBV9 and TRBJ1-3, with no clear D. The germline gives CDR1 SGDLS, CDR2 YYNGEE. The CDR3 contains 14 residues. V lost 2 bases and J lost 0, with 6 bases in between. The CDR3 reads CASSVQDSGNTIYF. In nucleotides, the CDR3 is TGTGCCAGCAGCGTTCAGGACTCTGGAAACACCATATATTTT.

The chain recombines TRBV18 with TRBJ2-1; 9 nucleotides agree with TRBD1. The CDR3 is 16 residues long. Losses at the gene ends were 5 bases for V and 8 bases for J; bases not matched to a gene: 13. CDR1 and CDR2 from the germline V gene are KGHSH and LQKENI. CDR3 amino acids: CASSLEQGALYYEQFF. The CDR3 DNA reads TGTGCCAGCTCATTGGAACAGGGGGCGCTATACTATGAGCAGTTCTTC.

The chain recombines TRBV6-2 or TRBV6-3 with TRBJ2-7; no firm D call. Between the trimmed V and J ends, which lost 6 bases and 3 bases, there was a span of 6 bases. From germline, CDR1 is MNHEY and CDR2 SVGEGT. This CDR3 comprises 11 residues. CDR3 residues: CASSPSYEQYF. The CDR3 DNA follows: TGTGCCAGCAGCCCCAGCTACGAGCAGTACTTC.

The CDR3 coding sequence is TGCAGTGCTAGTGGTCTTGGACTAGCCAGCTCCTACGAGCAGTACTTC. Amino acid sequence: CSASGLGLASSYEQYF. The rearrangement joins TRBV20-1 to TRBJ2-7, with 8 bases lining up with TRBD2. This CDR3 contains 16 residues. Germline V gene sequence: CDR1 DFQATT, CDR2 SNEGSKA (reference sequence). V was clipped by 3 bases and J by 0 bases; unmatched bases: 10.